Listed below are T cell receptor beta chains from one sample, sequenced in a study of CD8+CD57+ T cells in acquired aplastic anemia. MiXCR was run by TCRdb on the reads, yielding one entry per CDR3 protein. The data hold about 150,000 distinct CDR3 sequences, with around half observed a single time. Sequenced: sorted CD4+, CD8+, or CD8+CD57+ T cells (not recorded which) from PBMCs. Receptor source: a human donor with aplastic anemia. Both conserved end residues are part of each CDR3. D genes are given only for firm matches. Where a row states a size, it is once, few, many or the class of an expanded clone; other rows omit it.

j_gene	abundance	d_gene	v_gene	CDR3aa	CDR3nt
TRBJ1-3	many	.	TRBV6-6	CASRPLGDSGNTIYF	TGTGCCAGCAGACCCTTAGGGGACTCTGGAAACACCATATATTTT
TRBJ1-5	many	.	TRBV7-6	CASSNGGNQPQHF	TGTGCCAGCAGCAATGGGGGCAATCAGCCCCAGCATTTT
TRBJ1-6	many	TRBD1	TRBV12-3/TRBV12-4	CASSLSTGTGGSPLHF	TGTGCCAGCAGTTTATCAACCGGGACAGGGGGTTCACCCCTCCACTTT
TRBJ1-5	many	.	TRBV19	CASSWNNQPQHF	TGTGCCAGTAGCTGGAACAATCAGCCCCAGCATTTT
TRBJ2-5	.	TRBD2	TRBV11-1	CASSPTGTSGGQETQYF	TGTGCCAGCAGCCCAACCGGGACTAGCGGGGGGCAAGAGACCCAGTACTTC
TRBJ2-3	.	.	TRBV10-3	CAISEGGLAGPSTDTQYF	TGTGCCATCAGTGAAGGGGGCCTAGCGGGCCCTAGCACAGATACGCAGTATTTT
TRBJ1-2	few	TRBD1	TRBV30	CAVRTGDGGYTF	TGTGCCGTGAGGACAGGGGACGGTGGCTACACCTTC
TRBJ2-2	many	TRBD1	TRBV20-1	CSARRQGAAGELFF	TGCAGTGCTAGACGACAGGGGGCGGCCGGGGAGCTGTTTTTT
TRBJ2-1	.	.	TRBV7-3	CASSLIPGHNEQFF	TGTGCCAGCAGCTTAATCCCCGGGCACAATGAGCAGTTCTTC
TRBJ2-5	.	.	TRBV20-1	CSATPSWSQGQETQYF	TGCAGTGCCACCCCTTCATGGAGCCAGGGGCAAGAGACCCAGTACTTC
TRBJ2-7	.	.	TRBV19	CASSIERELQYF	TGTGCCAGTAGTATAGAGCGGGAATTGCAGTACTTC
TRBJ1-2	few	TRBD1	TRBV19	CATEDREKNGYTF	TGTGCCACTGAGGACAGGGAAAAGAATGGCTACACCTTC
TRBJ2-5	many	TRBD2	TRBV20-1	CSATSGSKETQYF	TGCAGTGCTACTAGCGGGAGTAAAGAGACCCAGTACTTC
TRBJ2-7	once	.	TRBV10-1	CASRPGRSYELYF	TGCGCCAGCAGGCCGGGCCGCTCCTACGAGCTGTACTTC
TRBJ1-2	.	TRBD1	TRBV7-6	CASSPRRQGYGYTF	TGTGCCAGCAGCCCAAGGAGACAGGGCTATGGCTACACCTTC
TRBJ1-5	many	.	TRBV7-2	CASSLGAGDQPQHF	TGTGCCAGCAGCTTAGGCGCAGGGGATCAGCCCCAGCATTTT
TRBJ2-4	.	.	TRBV6-2/TRBV6-3	CASSYSRGGAKNIQYF	TGTGCCAGCAGTTACTCACGAGGTGGAGCCAAAAACATTCAGTACTTC
TRBJ2-1	.	TRBD1	TRBV29-1	CSVTGTGTNEQFF	TGCAGCGTGACCGGGACAGGGACCAATGAGCAGTTCTTC
TRBJ1-2	few	TRBD1	TRBV3-1	CASSRPGTGTQRAGYTF	TGTGCCAGCAGCCGTCCAGGGACAGGGACCCAGCGGGCTGGCTACACCTTC
TRBJ2-3	once	TRBD2	TRBV29-1	CSVEGIASGDTDTQYF	TGCAGCGTTGAAGGAATCGCTAGCGGGGACACAGATACGCAGTATTTT
TRBJ2-1	.	TRBD1	TRBV29-1	CSVQDRGGINEQFF	TGTAGCGTCCAAGACAGGGGAGGAATCAATGAGCAGTTCTTC
TRBJ1-3	many	.	TRBV19	CASGAGGGGNTIYF	TGTGCCAGTGGGGCCGGGGGCGGTGGAAACACCATATATTTT
TRBJ1-2	medium-sized	.	TRBV29-1	CSVMEAYGYTF	TGCAGCGTTATGGAGGCCTATGGCTACACCTTC
TRBJ1-2	few	.	TRBV29-1	CSVERSITVLNYGYTF	TGCAGCGTTGAAAGATCTATCACCGTTCTAAACTATGGCTACACCTTC
TRBJ2-1	many	TRBD2	TRBV7-7	CASSLASGGGNEQFF	TGTGCCAGCAGCTTAGCTAGCGGGGGAGGCAATGAGCAGTTCTTC
TRBJ1-6	.	.	TRBV2	CASSSPSPLHF	TGTGCCAGCAGTTCCCCTTCACCCCTCCACTTT
TRBJ2-7	.	.	TRBV29-1	CSVQIGANSYEQYF	TGCAGCGTTCAAATAGGGGCCAACTCCTACGAGCAGTACTTC
TRBJ2-7	many	TRBD2	TRBV19	CASKLSGGTYEQYF	TGTGCCAGTAAGCTTAGCGGGGGGACCTACGAGCAGTACTTC
TRBJ2-6	few	TRBD1	TRBV18	CASSQGQGSSGANVLTF	TGTGCCAGCTCCCAAGGACAGGGTTCCTCTGGGGCCAACGTCCTGACTTTC
TRBJ2-2	many	.	TRBV6-1	CASSPVDGELFF	TGTGCCAGCAGCCCCGTGGACGGGGAGCTGTTTTTT
TRBJ2-1	.	.	TRBV10-3	CASQEGVEQFF	TGTGCCTCCCAGGAGGGAGTCGAGCAGTTCTTC
TRBJ2-6	.	.	TRBV5-6	CTSSLTLTGANDLTF	TGTACCAGCAGCTTGACGCTGACTGGGGCCAACGACCTGACTTTC
TRBJ1-6	.	.	TRBV10-3	CASSDSVVSPLHF	TGTGCCAGTTCGGACAGTGTCGTTTCACCCCTCCACTTT
TRBJ2-1	many	TRBD2	TRBV5-4	CASSLGVTSGNEQFF	TGTGCCAGCAGCTTGGGTGTGACTAGCGGGAATGAGCAGTTCTTC
TRBJ2-2	many	.	TRBV7-2	CASSLAGELFF	TGTGCCAGCAGCTTAGCTGGGGAGCTGTTTTTT
TRBJ1-2	many	TRBD1	TRBV9	CASSADRGYGYTF	TGTGCCAGCAGCGCCGACAGGGGTTATGGCTACACCTTC
TRBJ1-6	.	TRBD1	TRBV24-1	CATSVRTGGYNSPLHF	TGTGCCACCAGTGTAAGAACAGGGGGTTATAATTCACCCCTCCACTTT
TRBJ2-1	many	.	TRBV11-3	CASSLAQVTLRDEQFF	TGTGCCAGCAGCTTAGCCCAAGTTACCCTCCGAGATGAGCAGTTCTTC
TRBJ2-1	.	TRBD1	TRBV10-3	CAIKGPRGQGNEQFF	TGTGCCATCAAGGGCCCGAGGGGACAGGGCAATGAGCAGTTCTTC
TRBJ1-1	many	TRBD1	TRBV19	CASSIGRDRVEAFF	TGTGCCAGTAGTATAGGCCGGGACAGGGTAGAAGCTTTCTTT
TRBJ2-1	.	.	TRBV7-2	CASSMGLLNEQFF	TGTGCCAGCAGTATGGGACTGCTCAATGAGCAGTTCTTC
TRBJ2-2	.	.	TRBV20-1	CSAGGGWASGNTGELFF	TGCAGTGCTGGAGGGGGGTGGGCTAGCGGGAACACCGGGGAGCTGTTTTTT